This T cell receptor (beta chain) originates from a study of cytomegalovirus exposure and HLA in healthy donors (dated by TCRdb to 2016 to 2017). Background on the whole study: According to a later analysis, one platform produced both the 120 validation repertoires and the 700 or so repertoires of the first cohort. The aim of the study was to test whether cataloging public T cell receptors could identify signatures of past pathogen exposure. In addition to the first cohort of about 650 subjects, a separate validation cohort of 120 different subjects was used. The study combined high-throughput TCR immunosequencing, statistical association of individual TCRs with disease status, and machine learning to predict cytomegalovirus infection status. Overall results and qualifications from the work: Subsequent analysis determined that TCRs grouped into clusters in the first cohort also showed a tendency toward co-occurrence across the 90 to 150 validation repertoires, and 94% of cluster scores exceeded 0. It was suggested by the authors that the approach could potentially be generalized to other disease states and immunological phenotypes. While some public TCRs were present in many individuals, most TCR sequences turned up only very rarely across donors. All 120 or so repertoires were used to score co-occurrence in the validation cohort in a later analysis, because that analysis had no HLA typing for the cohort. In the study, about 150 TCR beta chains were listed as associated with cytomegalovirus. In both the original and validation cohorts, the classifier was reported to diagnose cytomegalovirus status with high specificity and sensitivity. Three of the identified cytomegalovirus-associated TCR beta chains were confirmed in vitro to be specific for cytomegalovirus antigens.

The donors were included in the validation cohort of over a hundred subjects, a group kept apart from the approximately 690-subject first cohort. About this clone: Its antigen specificity is not known. No quality values exist for individual bases; no much larger clone is one base distant.

Preparation of the library involved the immunoSEQ multiplex PCR assay. The study's processing was this. A statistical classification framework was developed to diagnose cytomegalovirus status using the catalog of TCR beta chain sequences. TCRdb holds this immuneACCESS table with in-frame rearrangements only. Some clones are missing; in checked studies, unresolved V genes explain under half, and the rest has no known cause. D and trimming come from the DNA, and the V and J calls and clone size come from that table. The table for this sample lists fewer than 120,000 clones; approximately 88% of them were counted only once. The ten largest clones take up 1.4% of the sample. The germline V gene (reference sequence) specifies SGHNT as CDR1 and YYREEE as CDR2. The CDR3 numbers 16 residues from cysteine through phenylalanine. Left in the record is the CDR3 DNA by itself, 48 bases read in frame from the first base. For this chain, trimming is 0 bases at the V end and 3 bases at the J end, and the number of junction bases without a gene match is 1.

The sequenced sample was PBMCs. The TCR originated in a woman aged 25 to 39 in good health and CMV-seropositive. The chain is encoded by TRBV5-4 joined to TRBJ2-3; 13 middle bases align to TRBD2. The CDR3 in this case is CASSLGTSGRTDTQYF. The nucleotide sequence reads as follows: TGTGCCAGCAGCTTGGGGACTAGCGGGAGAACAGATACGCAGTATTTT.